This passage covers 13 T cell receptor beta chains from one sample sequenced in a study of cytomegalovirus exposure and HLA in healthy donors. Both 60 Vbeta primers and 13 Jbeta primers went into the PCR. Sequenced by immunoSEQ multiplex PCR; TCRdb stores in-frame clones only, minus some. In the table there are 55,000 to 75,000 clones, 70% to 75% of which are singletons. Sequenced input: PBMCs. The receptors were sampled from a man aged 25 to 40 in good health and CMV-seropositive.

The gene calls are TRBV4-1 and TRBJ2-5; D is uncertain. Germline CDR1 reads MGHRA; CDR2 reads YSYEKL. CDR3 length: 13 amino acids. The V end lost 2 bases, the J end lost 5 bases, and 9 bases lay between the germline ends. The CDR3 region is CASSQWRRETQYF. In DNA, the CDR3 is TGCGCCAGCAGCCAATGGAGAAGGGAGACCCAGTACTTC.

The chain links TRBV4-3 to TRBJ2-1; 11 nucleotides line up with TRBD2. Germline-derived CDR1 and CDR2 are LGHNA and YSLEER. The CDR3 is 17 residues long. The V gene end was trimmed by 0 bases and the J gene end by 2 bases; junction bases not matched to a gene: 3. CDR3 protein: CASSQDPSGGPYNEQFF. The CDR3, as DNA: TGCGCCAGCAGCCAAGATCCTAGCGGGGGGCCCTACAATGAGCAGTTCTTC.

The rearrangement links TRBV27 to TRBJ1-2, with a tentative D call TRBD1 (6 bases). This CDR3 region has 15 residues. V was shortened by 5 bases and J by 0 bases, with 13 bases between the two germline ends. Per the germline V gene, CDR1 is MNHEY and CDR2 is SMNVEV (reference sequence). CDR3 region: CASSSLDRTNYGYTF. DNA for the CDR3: TGTGCCAGCAGTAGTCTGGACAGAACTAACTATGGCTACACCTTC.

The chain couples TRBV5-6 to TRBJ1-1; 8 nucleotides line up with TRBD1. This CDR3 is 14 amino acids long. With V trimmed by 3 bases and J by 1 base, 2 bases remained unmatched. Germline V lookup: CDR1 SGHDT, CDR2 YYEEEE. The CDR3: CASSSRGPNTEAFF. Here the CDR3 DNA reads TGTGCCAGCAGCTCCAGGGGGCCGAACACTGAAGCTTTCTTT.

The chain has TRBV19 and TRBJ2-5, with 10 bases fitting TRBD2. The germline CDR1 and CDR2 sequences are LNHDA and SQIVND (reference sequence). The CDR3 is 15 residues long. V was clipped by 5 bases and J by 1 base; unmatched bases: 4. This CDR3 reads CASSPLAGAQETQYF. For the CDR3, the DNA is TGTGCCAGTAGTCCCCTAGCGGGGGCCCAAGAGACCCAGTACTTC.

The J gene is TRBJ1-6, the V gene TRBV28; 8 nucleotides match TRBD1. CDR3 length: 15 residues. Unmatched junction bases numbered 8, after V lost 1 base and J lost 12 bases. CDR1 is MDHEN and CDR2 is SYDVKM in the germline V gene. CDR3 in DNA: TGTGCCAGCAGTTTATCGGCAGGGGGCATTTTACCCCTCCACTTT. Translated: CASSLSAGGILPLHF.

The chain joins TRBV7-9 to TRBJ2-3; TRBD2 is a possible D gene (6 bases). V lost 8 bases and J 8 bases, leaving 17 bases between the germline ends. The CDR3 loop spans 13 amino acids. CDR1 and CDR2 (germline): SEHNR, FQNEAQ (reference sequence). The CDR3 loop reads CASADGPSATQYF. DNA for the CDR3: TGTGCCAGCGCCGACGGTCCTAGCGCTACGCAGTATTTT.

The rearrangement joins TRBV10-3 to TRBJ2-2, with D perhaps matching TRBD2 (6 bases). V was pared by 9 bases and J by 1 base, with 12 bases between. The CDR3 is 14 amino acids. CDR1 is ENHRY, CDR2 SYGVKD, per germline. CDR3 DNA sequence: TGTGCCATTCAAATCGGGGGGAACACCGGGGAGCTGTTTTTT. Translated, it gives CAIQIGGNTGELFF.

V usage is TRBV6-6 and J usage is TRBJ1-5, with D unresolved. This CDR3 region has 15 residues. Germline-derived CDR1 and CDR2 are MNHNY and SVGAGI (reference sequence). Trimming shortened V by 3 bases and J by 4 bases, and 13 bases separated the two germline ends. This CDR3 is CASSYRGRRNQPQHF. CDR3 DNA: TGTGCCAGCAGTTATAGAGGGAGGAGGAATCAGCCCCAGCATTTT.

This chain connects TRBV19 to TRBJ1-1; D is possibly TRBD1 (6 bases). Germline V gene sequence: CDR1 LNHDA, CDR2 SQIVND (reference sequence). This CDR3 spans 14 amino acids. V lost 3 bases and J lost 7, with 15 bases in between. The chain's CDR3 is CASSIEWDTNEAFF. Here the CDR3 DNA reads TGTGCCAGTAGTATTGAGTGGGACACCAATGAAGCTTTCTTT.

The chain links TRBV6-5 to TRBJ2-6, with 7 bases matching TRBD2. The length of the CDR3 is 16 residues. V shed 2 bases, J shed 4 bases, and the junction held 5 bases outside the gene matches. Germline CDR1 and CDR2: MNHEY and SVGAGI. CDR3: CASSYRKLAGANVLTF. The CDR3 bases are TGTGCCAGCAGTTACCGTAAACTAGCGGGGGCCAACGTCCTGACTTTC.

The CDR3 sequence is CASSRVGYTF. The DNA for the CDR3 is TGTGCCAGCTCGCGGGTCGGCTACACCTTC. The chain employs TRBV28 and TRBJ1-2; D is uncertain. This CDR3 comprises 10 residues. Germline V gene lookup returns CDR1 MDHEN and CDR2 SYDVKM. The V end was cut by 8 bases, the J end by 8 bases, with 9 bases between.

This chain joins TRBV9 and TRBJ2-1; the match to TRBD2 covers 8 bases. This CDR3 comprises 15 residues. V shed 4 bases and J 5 bases; nucleotides not matched to a gene: 8. Germline V gene sequence: CDR1 SGDLS, CDR2 YYNGEE. For the CDR3, the DNA is TGTGCCAGCAGCCCTCAGCGGGGGATAAACAATGAGCAGTTCTTC. It is translated as CASSPQRGINNEQFF.